This T cell receptor beta chain was sequenced during a study of graft-versus-host responses after intestinal transplantation. Germline V gives CDR1 SQVTM, CDR2 ANQGSEA. The CDR3 is 13 residues long. The V end lost 7 bases, the J end lost 4 bases, and 16 bases lay between the germline ends. The assay was immunoSEQ multiplex PCR, and TCRdb's table has in-frame clones only and misses some. Here the sample spans tens of thousands of clones, 94% being singletons. In its sample, this clone was seen once. What it recognizes is unknown. This specimen includes other DNA sequences encoding the same CDR3. The source material was unstimulated CD8+ T cells sorted from spleen or lymph node cells, sampled before intestinal transplant. The V call is TRBV29-1, the J call TRBJ1-2; D is undetermined. This TCR derives from a human donor who received an intestinal transplant. The CDR3 DNA sequence: TGCAGCGCCCGGCCAACAGATAGCTATGGCTACACCTTC. Translated, it gives CSARPTDSYGYTF.